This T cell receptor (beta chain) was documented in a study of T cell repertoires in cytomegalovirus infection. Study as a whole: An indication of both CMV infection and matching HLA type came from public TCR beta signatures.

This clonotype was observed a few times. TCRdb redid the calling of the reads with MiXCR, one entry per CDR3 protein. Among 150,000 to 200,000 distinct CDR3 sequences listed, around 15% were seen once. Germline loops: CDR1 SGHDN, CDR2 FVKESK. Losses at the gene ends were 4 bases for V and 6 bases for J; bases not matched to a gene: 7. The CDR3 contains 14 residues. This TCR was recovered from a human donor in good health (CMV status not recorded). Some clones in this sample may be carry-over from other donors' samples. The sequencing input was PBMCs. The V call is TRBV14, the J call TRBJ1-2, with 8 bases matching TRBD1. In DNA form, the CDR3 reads TGTGCCAGCAGCCCCAGACAGGGGTACGATGGCTACACCTTC. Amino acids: CASSPRQGYDGYTF.